This passage covers 28 T cell receptor beta chains from one sample sequenced in a study of blood T cell repertoires in COVID-19. The assay was immunoSEQ multiplex PCR, and TCRdb's table has in-frame clones only and misses some. Here the sample spans 150,000 to 170,000 clones, roughly 80% being singletons. The sample taken for sequencing was PBMCs or T cells enriched from blood (not recorded which). These receptors originate from a man aged 50 to 60 who had recovered from COVID-19.

This CDR3 is CASSETVHNSPLHF. The DNA of the CDR3 is TGTGCCAGCAGCGAGACAGTACATAATTCACCCCTCCACTTT. V and J are TRBV9 and TRBJ1-6, with D tentatively TRBD1 (5 bases). V shed 3 bases and J shed 5 bases, with 9 bases lying between them. CDR1 is SGDLS and CDR2 is YYNGEE in the germline V gene. The CDR3 extends over 14 amino acids.

The chain joins TRBV2 to TRBJ1-6; D possibly corresponds to TRBD1 (6 bases). V lost 7 bases, J lost 6 bases, and 19 bases lay in between. The CDR3 runs 16 residues. In germline, CDR1 is SNHLY, CDR2 FYNNEI. The CDR3 coding sequence is TGTGCCAGCATAGGGGACATCGTGGGGATTAATTCACCCCTCCACTTT. It translates to CASIGDIVGINSPLHF.

The CDR3 region has the DNA TGTGCCAGCAGCTTCAGGGGTACTAACTATGGCTACACCTTC. Amino acids: CASSFRGTNYGYTF. The chain uses TRBV7-8 and TRBJ1-2, with TRBD1 as a possible D gene (6 bases). The CDR3 has 14 residues. Germline values: CDR1 SGHVS, CDR2 FQNEAQ. With 3 bases removed from V and 0 bases from J, the gap between germline ends came to 8 bases.

V is TRBV3-1 (or the pseudogene TRBV3-2) and J is TRBJ1-4, with D unclear. V was cut by 0 bases and J by 7 bases, with 12 bases left in between. CDR3 length: 15 amino acids. Germline CDR1 LGHDT, CDR2 YNNKEL (reference sequence). CDR3 region: CASSQDGQFPEKLFF. In DNA form, the CDR3 reads TGTGCCAGCAGCCAAGATGGGCAGTTTCCTGAAAAACTGTTTTTT.

The chain carries TRBV7-9 and TRBJ1-6; 11 bases match TRBD1. Germline V gives CDR1 SEHNR, CDR2 FQNEAQ (reference sequence). This CDR3 comprises 17 residues. J lost 6 bases, V lost 0 bases, and 4 bases had no gene match. CDR3: CASSLAGTGGTNSPLHF. The CDR3 DNA follows: TGTGCCAGCAGCTTAGCCGGGACAGGGGGGACTAATTCACCCCTCCACTTT.

Here the CDR3 DNA reads TGCGCCAGCAGCCAAGACAGGACAGGGGGAGGAAAACTGTTTTTT. Its protein is CASSQDRTGGGKLFF. The chain carries TRBV4-1 and TRBJ1-4; 10 bases fit TRBD1. The CDR3 has 15 residues. Germline-derived CDR1 and CDR2 are MGHRA and YSYEKL. The junction had 5 bases not matched to a gene; V was cut back by 0 bases and J by 10 bases.

The DNA for the CDR3 is TGCGCCAGCAGCTTGGATTTCTTCGAGCAGTTCTTC. Translation: CASSLDFFEQFF. The rearrangement links TRBV5-1 to TRBJ2-1; no clear D gene. Germline CDR1 reads SGHRS; CDR2 reads YFSETQ. The CDR3 is 12 amino acids. Between the trimmed V and J ends, which lost 0 bases and 10 bases, there was a span of 8 bases.

For the CDR3, the DNA is TGCGCCAGCAGCTTGGAAGCAGGGCACACTGAAGCTTTCTTT. Translating it yields CASSLEAGHTEAFF. The V and J genes are TRBV5-1 and TRBJ1-1; TRBD1 is a possible D gene (5 bases). Germline V CDR1 and CDR2: SGHRS, YFSETQ. The CDR3 consists of 14 residues. Trimming took off 0 bases at V and 3 bases at J, with 9 bases between the two ends. Drawing the rest from reference TRBV5-1 and TRBJ1-1, the complete variable domain is KAGVTQTPRYLIKTRGQQVTLSCSPISGHRSVSWYQQTPGQGLQFLFEYFSETQRNKGNFPGRFSGRQFSNSRSEMNVSTLELGDSALYLCASSLEAGHTEAFFGQGTRLTVV.

This clone occurred many times. This chain connects TRBV4-3 to TRBJ2-7; the match to TRBD2 covers 8 bases. The CDR3 extends over 15 amino acids. Germline V gene sequence: CDR1 LGHNA, CDR2 YSLEER. V trimming: 0 bases; J trimming: 1 base; junction bases outside the gene matches: 2. In DNA form, the CDR3 reads TGCGCCAGCAGCCAAGAACTAGCGGAGTCCTACGAGCAGTACTTC. This gives the protein CASSQELAESYEQYF.

The rearrangement links TRBV13 to TRBJ1-3; D is perhaps TRBD1 (5 bases). This CDR3 has 16 residues. V lost 2 bases, J lost 2 bases, and 13 bases lay in between. The germline V gene encodes CDR1 PRHDT and CDR2 FYEKMQ (reference sequence). The CDR3 is CASSLSGGPAGNTIYF. CDR3 DNA: TGTGCCAGCAGCTTATCCGGGGGTCCTGCTGGAAACACCATATATTTT.

V usage is TRBV4-1 and J usage is TRBJ1-2; a weak D match, TRBD1 (5 bases). Germline assignment: CDR1 MGHRA and CDR2 YSYEKL. The CDR3 totals 14 residues. Deletions cut 4 bases from V and 8 bases from J, with 17 bases between. DNA for the CDR3: TGCGCCAGCAGCCGGCCCTCTCAGGGTGAAGGCTACACCTTC. Translated, it gives CASSRPSQGEGYTF.

This clone was counted between two and nine times. This chain connects TRBV4-1 to TRBJ2-7; D call uncertain. The ends were cut back, 1 base at V and 3 bases at J, with 10 bases in the middle. Germline values: CDR1 MGHRA, CDR2 YSYEKL. The CDR3 spans 14 residues. For the CDR3, the DNA is TGCGCCAGCAGCCAAGGCCCAGTACGCTACGAGCAGTACTTC. It yields the protein CASSQGPVRYEQYF.

This clone was seen just once. This rearrangement joins TRBV11-2 to TRBJ2-7; perhaps TRBD2 as D (6 bases). Trimming took 5 bases from V and 0 from J, leaving 20 bases between them. This CDR3 is built from 17 residues. The germline gives CDR1 SGHAT, CDR2 FQNNGV. CDR3 sequence (DNA): TGTGCCAGCAGCGGATCCGCCCGGGGGACCCTCTCCTACGAGCAGTACTTC. Translated, it gives CASSGSARGTLSYEQYF.

This chain uses TRBV4-2 with TRBJ2-4; 11 nucleotides agree with TRBD1. Germline loops: CDR1 LGHNA, CDR2 YNFKEQ. V shed 0 bases, J shed 7 bases, and the junction held 8 bases outside the gene matches. CDR3 length equals 17 residues. CDR3 DNA sequence: TGTGCCAGCAGCCAAGATAACCCGGGACAGGGGGGGAACATTCAGTACTTC. Its translation: CASSQDNPGQGGNIQYF.

This clone was observed at least ten times. The chain joins TRBV4-2 to TRBJ2-3, with 8 bases that match TRBD2. Germline lookup yields CDR1 LGHNA and CDR2 YNFKEQ. CDR3 length equals 15 residues. After removal of 1 base from V and 2 bases from J, the junction contained 2 bases not matched to a gene. CDR3 DNA: TGTGCCAGCAGCCAAGCGGGGGGGGCCACAGATACGCAGTATTTT. Its protein product is CASSQAGGATDTQYF.

V usage is TRBV2 and J usage is TRBJ2-5; D gene ambiguous. There are 13 residues in the CDR3. Trimming removed 7 bases from V and 7 bases from J, with 16 bases in between. Germline V lookup: CDR1 SNHLY, CDR2 FYNNEI. Written as DNA, the CDR3 is TGTGCCAGCATTGGATTTTCGAGGAGGACCCAGTACTTC. Translation: CASIGFSRRTQYF.

This clone was observed a handful of times. The genes are TRBV5-4 and TRBJ2-1; TRBD2 agrees at 12 bases. V trimming: 8 bases; J trimming: 8 bases; junction bases outside the gene matches: 11. The CDR3 covers 15 residues. Germline V gene sequence: CDR1 SGHNT, CDR2 YYREEE (reference sequence). The DNA of the CDR3 is TGTGCCAGTTCTAGCGGGGGGGCGGAGTCACATGAGCAGTTCTTC. It is translated as CASSSGGAESHEQFF.

This chain joins TRBV6-5 and TRBJ1-1; D remains unclear. V was clipped by 6 bases and J by 5 bases, with 10 bases between them. The CDR3 runs to 12 residues. Germline V gives CDR1 MNHEY, CDR2 SVGAGI. CDR3 bases: TGTGCCAGCAGCGGCAGAGGGACTGAAGCTTTCTTT. This sequence encodes CASSGRGTEAFF.

The V call is TRBV30, the J call TRBJ2-1; D is unclear. In germline, CDR1 is GTSNPN, CDR2 SVGIG (reference sequence). The V gene lost 0 bases and the J gene lost 5 bases, with 8 bases spanning the gap. This CDR3 comprises 13 residues. The CDR3: CAWSVGQNNEQFF. Written as DNA, the CDR3 is TGTGCCTGGAGTGTTGGGCAGAACAATGAGCAGTTCTTC. The variable domain in full, completed from reference TRBV30 and TRBJ2-1, reads SQTIHQWPATLVQPVGSPLSLECTVEGTSNPNLYWYRQAAGRGLQLLFYSVGIGQISSEVPQNLSASRPQDRQFILSSKKLLLSDSGFYLCAWSVGQNNEQFFGPGTRLTVL.

CDR3 in DNA: TGTGCCAGCTCCCTAGGGACTAGCGGGGGGGCCTCTCTCTACGAGCAGTACTTC. Protein: CASSLGTSGGASLYEQYF. The chain employs TRBV18 and TRBJ2-7, with 16 bases that match TRBD2. V lost 6 bases to trimming and J lost 3 bases; unmatched junction nucleotides: 11. The germline CDR1 and CDR2 sequences are KGHSH and LQKENI. This CDR3 region has 18 residues.

The chain carries TRBV5-1 and TRBJ1-1; D not certain. Germline CDR1 reads SGHRS; CDR2 reads YFSETQ. The CDR3 covers 14 residues. V lost 4 bases, J lost 7 bases, and 17 bases lay in between. CDR3 nucleotides: TGCGCCAGCAGCCCCACTAGACCATCAGGTGAAGCTTTCTTT. Amino acids: CASSPTRPSGEAFF.

The V call is TRBV18, the J call TRBJ2-1; no clear D gene. This CDR3 spans 14 amino acids. Germline CDR1 reads KGHSH; CDR2 reads LQKENI. Trimming stripped 4 bases from V and 3 bases from J, with 10 bases between. The DNA for the CDR3 is TGTGCCAGCTCACGAGGCAGCATCTACAATGAGCAGTTCTTC. This gives the protein CASSRGSIYNEQFF. Complete variable domain (other parts from reference TRBV18 and TRBJ2-1): NAGVMQNPRHLVRRRGQEARLRCSPMKGHSHVYWYRQLPEEGLKFMVYLQKENIIDESGMPKERFSAEFPKEGPSILRIQQVVRGDSAAYFCASSRGSIYNEQFFGPGTRLTVL.

The rearrangement uses TRBV12-5 and TRBJ1-5; D possibly corresponds to TRBD1 (5 bases). This CDR3 is 14 amino acids long. V lost 3 bases, J lost 7 bases, and 13 bases lay in between. Germline V CDR1 and CDR2: LGHNT, FRNRAP. CDR3 sequence: CASGLGQGGQPQHF. CDR3 sequence (DNA): TGTGCTAGTGGTTTAGGGCAGGGTGGCCAGCCCCAGCATTTT.

This chain joins TRBV10-3 and TRBJ2-4; TRBD2 might be the D (6 bases). CDR3 length: 16 amino acids. Looked up from germline, CDR1 is ENHRY and CDR2 is SYGVKD. The ends were cut back, 3 bases at V and 0 bases at J, with 12 bases in the middle. The CDR3 region has the DNA TGTGCCATCAGTGATGCGGCGGGACTAGCCAAAAACATTCAGTACTTC. It codes for CAISDAAGLAKNIQYF.

This clone has more than one count but fewer than ten. The V call is TRBV3-1 (or the pseudogene TRBV3-2), the J call TRBJ1-2; no reliable D call. This CDR3 contains 15 residues. Trimming removed 0 bases at V and 0 bases at J, with 8 bases between. Germline lookup yields CDR1 LGHDT and CDR2 YNNKEL (reference sequence). As DNA, the CDR3 is TGTGCCAGCAGCCAAGATCTTGGAGCTAACTATGGCTACACCTTC. Its translation: CASSQDLGANYGYTF.

The genes are TRBV30 and TRBJ2-2, with D possibly being TRBD2 (5 bases). This CDR3 spans 14 amino acids. With 3 bases removed from V and 0 bases from J, the gap between germline ends came to 8 bases. Looked up from germline, CDR1 is GTSNPN and CDR2 is SVGIG (reference sequence). CDR3 residues: CAWSGNSNTGELFF. The CDR3 DNA is TGTGCCTGGAGCGGGAACTCGAACACCGGGGAGCTGTTTTTT. Full variable domain (outside the CDR3, taken from reference TRBV30 and TRBJ2-2): SQTIHQWPATLVQPVGSPLSLECTVEGTSNPNLYWYRQAAGRGLQLLFYSVGIGQISSEVPQNLSASRPQDRQFILSSKKLLLSDSGFYLCAWSGNSNTGELFFGEGSRLTVL.

CDR3 sequence reads: CASRLADQGGGNTEAFF. The CDR3 nucleotides read TGTGCAAGTCGCTTAGCTGACCAGGGGGGAGGGAACACTGAAGCTTTCTTT. The chain has TRBV12-2 and TRBJ1-1; the D call TRBD1 from the table was never checked on the DNA. TRBV12-2 is labeled a pseudogene. This CDR3 region has 17 residues.

The chain carries TRBV28 and TRBJ1-1; D uncertain. Per the germline V gene, CDR1 is MDHEN and CDR2 is SYDVKM. V was pared by 5 bases and J by 2 bases, with 21 bases between. This CDR3 contains 17 residues. In nucleotides, the CDR3 is TGTGCCAGCAGTCCCACGATCGTGGACGGGGATAACACTGAAGCTTTCTTT. It is translated as CASSPTIVDGDNTEAFF.